This TCR beta chain was documented in a study of blood T cell repertoires in COVID-19. Study as a whole: Acute and convalescent COVID-19 samples came from the United States, Italy and Spain. Sources were T cells, B-cell-depleted T cells, or PBMCs; the material itself was cDNA or gDNA.

As processed by the authors: The authors estimated nucleated cell counts from reference gene primer amplification. Here immunoSEQ multiplex PCR was the method, and the copy in TCRdb shows in-frame clones only, minus some. The V and J calls and clone size are taken from that table; D and trimming were inferred from the DNA. Among some 50,000 clones, 65% to 90% were seen once, and the ten largest hold approximately 7%. This TCR was recovered from a man aged 35 to 55 with acute or convalescent COVID-19. The specimen was peripheral blood.

This CDR3 reads CADTGTEGDTQYF. Here the CDR3 DNA reads TGTGCCGATACTGGGACAGAGGGGGATACGCAGTATTTT. V is TRBV2 and J is TRBJ2-3; 7 positions match TRBD1. CDR1 and CDR2 from the germline V gene are SNHLY and FYNNEI. There are 13 residues in the CDR3. V shed 11 bases and J 6 bases; nucleotides not matched to a gene: 11.